These 9 T cell receptor beta chains came from one sample sequenced in a study of cytomegalovirus exposure and HLA in healthy donors. 13 Jbeta primers and 60 Vbeta primers were used for the PCR. TCRdb's copy holds only in-frame clones and misses some; the assay was immunoSEQ multiplex PCR. Here the sample spans 50,000 to 60,000 clones, around 73% being singletons. The sequencing sample was made of PBMCs. The receptors stem from a woman between 35 and 50 years old in good health and CMV-seropositive.

The chain joins TRBV10-3 to TRBJ1-1, with TRBD1 matching over 9 bases. Per germline, CDR1 ENHRY and CDR2 SYGVKD. The V gene end was trimmed by 6 bases and the J gene end by 1 base; junction bases not matched to a gene: 3. This CDR3 has 14 amino acids. Here the CDR3 DNA reads TGTGCCATCAGCGGACAGGGGACGAACACTGAAGCTTTCTTT. Its protein is CAISGQGTNTEAFF.

This sequence joins TRBV10-1 and TRBJ2-7; 11 bases are shared with TRBD2. Germline-derived CDR1 and CDR2 are WNHNN and SYGVQD (reference sequence). The V gene end was trimmed by 2 bases and the J gene end by 1 base; junction bases not matched to a gene: 4. The CDR3 is made up of 16 amino acids. The CDR3 reads CASSELTSGGSYEQYF. As DNA, the CDR3 is TGCGCCAGCAGTGAGCTAACTAGCGGGGGATCCTACGAGCAGTACTTC.

The DNA for the CDR3 is TGTGCCAGCAGCTTAGCCGACGGGGGGTCTTTCTTT. This translates into CASSLADGGSFF. The chain uses TRBV7-9 and TRBJ1-1; a weak D match, TRBD1 (5 bases). Germline V gives CDR1 SEHNR, CDR2 FQNEAQ (reference sequence). CDR3 length: 12 residues. Trimming pared 0 bases from V and 12 bases from J, leaving 11 bases between.

The chain uses TRBV19 and TRBJ2-2; no clear D. Germline V gene data show CDR1 as LNHDA and CDR2 as SQIVND (reference sequence). The ends were cut back, 3 bases at V and 8 bases at J, with 13 bases in the middle. This CDR3 has 14 amino acids. Here the CDR3 DNA reads TGTGCCAGTAGTATGTTGGGCGACGCTGGGGAGCTGTTTTTT. Protein: CASSMLGDAGELFF.

This rearrangement joins TRBV4-1 to TRBJ2-3, with 15 bases aligning to TRBD2. The CDR3 contains 20 residues. Unmatched junction bases numbered 8, after V lost 1 base and J lost 0 bases. Per germline, CDR1 MGHRA and CDR2 YSYEKL. CDR3 coding DNA: TGCGCCAGCAGCCAAGTAGGACTAGCGGGGGGGATGACGAGCACAGATACGCAGTATTTT. Translated: CASSQVGLAGGMTSTDTQYF.

The rearrangement joins TRBV19 to TRBJ1-4; D gene ambiguous. Germline V gene lookup returns CDR1 LNHDA and CDR2 SQIVND (reference sequence). There are 12 residues in the CDR3. Trimming stripped 5 bases from V and 7 bases from J, with 8 bases between. The CDR3: CASSEAGEKLFF. In DNA, the CDR3 is TGTGCCAGTAGTGAGGCGGGTGAAAAACTGTTTTTT.

This chain links TRBV6-1 with TRBJ1-1, with 9 bases that match TRBD1. With V trimmed by 5 bases and J by 4 bases, 8 bases remained unmatched. Germline V CDR1 and CDR2: MNHNS, SASEGT. The CDR3 has 15 amino acids. CDR3 residues: CASSPGTGRSTEAFF. Written as DNA, the CDR3 is TGTGCCAGCAGTCCAGGGACAGGGAGGAGCACTGAAGCTTTCTTT.

This clone showed up just a few times. The CDR3 DNA reads TGCGCCAGCAGCCAAGCCCGGGGAAGCACAGATACGCAGTATTTT. This gives the protein CASSQARGSTDTQYF. This chain links TRBV4-1 with TRBJ2-3; a possible D gene is TRBD2 (5 bases). Germline CDR1 and CDR2: MGHRA and YSYEKL. This CDR3 region has 15 residues. Deletions cut 1 base from V and 0 bases from J, with 8 bases between.

The CDR3 protein is CASSPGGTDTQYF. In nucleotides, the CDR3 is TGTGCCAGCAGCCCCGGGGGCACAGATACGCAGTATTTT. V and J are TRBV7-3 and TRBJ2-3; a possible D gene is TRBD2 (5 bases). The CDR3 covers 13 residues. Trimming shortened V by 5 bases and J by 1 base, and 7 bases separated the two germline ends. Germline CDR1 SGHTA, CDR2 FQGTGA.